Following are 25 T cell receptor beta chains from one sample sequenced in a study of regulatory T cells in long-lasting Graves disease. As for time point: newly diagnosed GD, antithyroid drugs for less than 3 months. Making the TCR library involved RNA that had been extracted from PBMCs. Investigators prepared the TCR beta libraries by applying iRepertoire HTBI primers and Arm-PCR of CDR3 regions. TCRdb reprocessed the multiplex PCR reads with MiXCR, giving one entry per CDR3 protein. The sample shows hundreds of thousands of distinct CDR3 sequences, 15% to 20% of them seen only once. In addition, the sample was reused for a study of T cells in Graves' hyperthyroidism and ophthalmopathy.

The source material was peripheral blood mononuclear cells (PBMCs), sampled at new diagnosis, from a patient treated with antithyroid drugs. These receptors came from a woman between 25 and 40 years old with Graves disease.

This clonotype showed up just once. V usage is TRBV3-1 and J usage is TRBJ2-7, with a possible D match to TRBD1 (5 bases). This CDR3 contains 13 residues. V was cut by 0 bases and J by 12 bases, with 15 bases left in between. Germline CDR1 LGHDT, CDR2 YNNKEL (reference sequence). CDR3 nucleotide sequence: TGTGCCAGCAGCCAAGATGGTGACAGCCTACCGTACTTC. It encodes CASSQDGDSLPYF.

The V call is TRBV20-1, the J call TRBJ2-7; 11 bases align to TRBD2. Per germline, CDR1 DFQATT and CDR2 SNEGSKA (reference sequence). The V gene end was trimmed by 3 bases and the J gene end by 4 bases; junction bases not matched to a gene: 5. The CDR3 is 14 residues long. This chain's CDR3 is CSARTSGMGYEQYF. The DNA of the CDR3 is TGCAGTGCTAGGACTAGCGGGATGGGGTACGAGCAGTACTTC.

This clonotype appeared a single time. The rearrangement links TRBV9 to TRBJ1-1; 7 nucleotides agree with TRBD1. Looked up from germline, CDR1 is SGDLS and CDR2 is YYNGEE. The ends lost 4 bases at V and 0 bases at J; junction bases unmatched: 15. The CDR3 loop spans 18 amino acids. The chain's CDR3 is CASSSGEGAGTVNTEAFF. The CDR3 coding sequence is TGTGCCAGCAGCTCTGGGGAGGGGGCAGGAACAGTGAACACTGAAGCTTTCTTT. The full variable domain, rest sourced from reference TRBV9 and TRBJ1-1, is DSGVTQTPKHLITATGQRVTLRCSPRSGDLSVYWYQQSLDQGLQFLIQYYNGEERAKGNILERFSAQQFPDLHSELNLSSLELGDSALYFCASSSGEGAGTVNTEAFFGQGTRLTVV.

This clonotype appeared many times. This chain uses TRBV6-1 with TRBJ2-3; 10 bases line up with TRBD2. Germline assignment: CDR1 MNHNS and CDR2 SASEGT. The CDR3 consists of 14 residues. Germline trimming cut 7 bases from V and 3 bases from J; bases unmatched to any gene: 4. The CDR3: CASTLLAGTDTQYF. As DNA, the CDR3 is TGTGCCAGCACCCTACTAGCGGGGACAGATACGCAGTATTTT.

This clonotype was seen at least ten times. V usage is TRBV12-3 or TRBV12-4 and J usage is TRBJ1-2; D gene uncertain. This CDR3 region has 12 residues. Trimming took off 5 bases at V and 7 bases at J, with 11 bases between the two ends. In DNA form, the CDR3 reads TGTGCCAGCAGTCTAGGGTCTATTGGCTACACCTTC. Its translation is CASSLGSIGYTF.

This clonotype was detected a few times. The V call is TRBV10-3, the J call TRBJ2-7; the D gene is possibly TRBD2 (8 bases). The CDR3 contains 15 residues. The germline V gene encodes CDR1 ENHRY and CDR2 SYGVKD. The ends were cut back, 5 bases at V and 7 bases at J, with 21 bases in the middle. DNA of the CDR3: TGTGCCATCAGTCAGGGGGAGCGGGAGAGCTGGGAGCAGTACTTC. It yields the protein CAISQGERESWEQYF.

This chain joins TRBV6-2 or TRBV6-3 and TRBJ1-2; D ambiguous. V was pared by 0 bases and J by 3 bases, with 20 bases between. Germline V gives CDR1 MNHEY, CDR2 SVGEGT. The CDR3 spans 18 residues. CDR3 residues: CASSYSRARIMVDYGYTF. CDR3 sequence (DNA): TGTGCCAGCAGTTACTCGCGGGCCCGAATAATGGTGGACTATGGCTACACCTTC.

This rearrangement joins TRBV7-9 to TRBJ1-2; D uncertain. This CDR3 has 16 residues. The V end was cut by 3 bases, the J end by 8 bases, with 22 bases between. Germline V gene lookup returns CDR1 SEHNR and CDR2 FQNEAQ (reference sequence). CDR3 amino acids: CASSFLGPISADGYTF. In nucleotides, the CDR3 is TGTGCCAGCAGCTTCCTTGGGCCGATCTCAGCTGACGGCTACACCTTC.

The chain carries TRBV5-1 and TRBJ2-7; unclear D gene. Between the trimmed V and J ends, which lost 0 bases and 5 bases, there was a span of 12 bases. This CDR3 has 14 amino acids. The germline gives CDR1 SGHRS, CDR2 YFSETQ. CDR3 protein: CASSLEGPPDEQYF. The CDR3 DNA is TGCGCCAGCAGCTTGGAAGGACCTCCGGACGAGCAGTACTTC.

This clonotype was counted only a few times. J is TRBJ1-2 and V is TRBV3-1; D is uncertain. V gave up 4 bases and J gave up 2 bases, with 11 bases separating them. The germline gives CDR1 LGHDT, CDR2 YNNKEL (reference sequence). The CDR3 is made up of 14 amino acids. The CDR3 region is CASSRVGTNYGYTF. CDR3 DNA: TGTGCCAGCAGCCGGGTGGGAACGAACTATGGCTACACCTTC.

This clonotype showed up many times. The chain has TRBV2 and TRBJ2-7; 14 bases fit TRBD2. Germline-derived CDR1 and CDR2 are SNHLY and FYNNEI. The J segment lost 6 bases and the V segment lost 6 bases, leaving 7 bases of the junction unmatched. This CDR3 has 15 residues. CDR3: CASRDGLAGGVEQYF. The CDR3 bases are TGTGCCAGCAGGGATGGACTAGCGGGAGGAGTCGAGCAGTACTTC.

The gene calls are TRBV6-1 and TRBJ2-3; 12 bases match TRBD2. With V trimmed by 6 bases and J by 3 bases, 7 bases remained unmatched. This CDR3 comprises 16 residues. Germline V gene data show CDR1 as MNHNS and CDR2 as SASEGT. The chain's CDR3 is CASSRTSGIGTDTQYF. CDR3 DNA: TGTGCCAGCAGCCGGACTAGCGGGATTGGTACAGATACGCAGTATTTT.

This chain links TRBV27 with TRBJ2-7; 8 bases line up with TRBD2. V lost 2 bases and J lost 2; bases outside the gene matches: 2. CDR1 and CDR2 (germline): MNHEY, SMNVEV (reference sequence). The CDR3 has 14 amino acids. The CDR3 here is CASSLRREAYEQYF. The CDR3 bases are TGTGCCAGCAGTTTACGGCGGGAGGCCTACGAGCAGTACTTC.

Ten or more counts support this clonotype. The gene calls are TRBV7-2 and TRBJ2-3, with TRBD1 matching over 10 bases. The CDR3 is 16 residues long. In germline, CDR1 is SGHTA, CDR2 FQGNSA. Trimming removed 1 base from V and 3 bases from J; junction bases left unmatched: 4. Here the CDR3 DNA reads TGTGCCAGCAGCTTAGATCGGACAGGGGGTACAGATACGCAGTATTTT. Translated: CASSLDRTGGTDTQYF.

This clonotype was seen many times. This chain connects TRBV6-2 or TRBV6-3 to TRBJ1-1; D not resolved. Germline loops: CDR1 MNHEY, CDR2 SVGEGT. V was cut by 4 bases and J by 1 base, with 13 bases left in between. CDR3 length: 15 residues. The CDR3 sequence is CASSFHRPPNTEAFF. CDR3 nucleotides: TGTGCCAGCAGTTTCCACAGACCCCCGAACACTGAAGCTTTCTTT.

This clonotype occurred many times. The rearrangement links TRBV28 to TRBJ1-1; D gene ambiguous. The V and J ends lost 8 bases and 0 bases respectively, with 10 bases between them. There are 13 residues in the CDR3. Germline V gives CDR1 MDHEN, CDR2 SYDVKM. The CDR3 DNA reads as TGTGCCAGCTCACCACCGGTGAACACTGAAGCTTTCTTT. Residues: CASSPPVNTEAFF. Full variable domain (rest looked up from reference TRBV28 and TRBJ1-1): DVKVTQSSRYLVKRTGEKVFLECVQDMDHENMFWYRQDPGLGLRLIYFSYDVKMKEKGDIPEGYSVSREKKERFSLILESASTNQTSMYLCASSPPVNTEAFFGQGTRLTVV.

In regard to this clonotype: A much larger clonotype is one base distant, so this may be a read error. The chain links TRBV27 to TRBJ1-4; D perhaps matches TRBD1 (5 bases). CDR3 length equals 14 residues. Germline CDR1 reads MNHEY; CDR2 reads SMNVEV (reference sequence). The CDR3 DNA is TGTGCCAGCAGCCCGACAGAGGATAATGGAAAACTGTTTTTT. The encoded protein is CASSPTEDNGKLFF.

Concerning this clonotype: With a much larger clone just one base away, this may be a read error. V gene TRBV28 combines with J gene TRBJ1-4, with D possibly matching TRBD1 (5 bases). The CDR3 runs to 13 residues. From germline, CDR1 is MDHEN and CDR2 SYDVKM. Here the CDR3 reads CASRTTRGEKLSF. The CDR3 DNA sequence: TGTGCCAGCAGAACCACCCGGGGGGAAAAACTGTCTTTT.

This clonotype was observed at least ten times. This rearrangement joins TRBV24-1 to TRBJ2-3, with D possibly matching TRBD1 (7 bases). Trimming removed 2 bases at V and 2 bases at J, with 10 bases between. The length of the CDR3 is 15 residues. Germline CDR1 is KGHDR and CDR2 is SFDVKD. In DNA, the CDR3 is TGTGCCACCAGTGATTCAGGGGGGATCACAGATACGCAGTATTTT. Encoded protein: CATSDSGGITDTQYF.

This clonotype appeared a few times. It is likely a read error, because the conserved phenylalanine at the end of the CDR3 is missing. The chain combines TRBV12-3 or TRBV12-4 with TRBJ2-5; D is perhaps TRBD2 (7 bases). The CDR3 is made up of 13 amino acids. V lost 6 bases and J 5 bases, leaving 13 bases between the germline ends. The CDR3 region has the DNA TGTGCCAGCAGGGAAGGGGGGGTGGAGACCCAGTACCTC. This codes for CASREGGVETQYL.

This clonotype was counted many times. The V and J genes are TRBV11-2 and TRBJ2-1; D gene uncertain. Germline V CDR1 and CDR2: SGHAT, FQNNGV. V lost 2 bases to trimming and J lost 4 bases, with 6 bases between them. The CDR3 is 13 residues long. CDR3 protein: CASSLLAYNEQFF. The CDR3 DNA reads TGTGCCAGCAGCTTATTGGCGTACAATGAGCAGTTCTTC.

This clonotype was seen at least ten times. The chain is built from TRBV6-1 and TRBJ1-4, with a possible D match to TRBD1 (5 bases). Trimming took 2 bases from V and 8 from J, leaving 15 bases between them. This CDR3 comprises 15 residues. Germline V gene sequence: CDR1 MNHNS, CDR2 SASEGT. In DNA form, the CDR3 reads TGTGCCAGCAGTGAAATCTGGGGGGGTAGGGAAAAACTGTTTTTT. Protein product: CASSEIWGGREKLFF.

CDR3 nucleotides: TGCAGCGTTGAAGCCCTTGACTTGTATGGCTACACCTTC. It codes for CSVEALDLYGYTF. The genes are TRBV29-1 and TRBJ1-2, with D hard to call. This CDR3 contains 13 residues. Germline CDR1 SQVTM, CDR2 ANQGSEA. V lost 1 base, J lost 5 bases, and 11 bases lay in between.

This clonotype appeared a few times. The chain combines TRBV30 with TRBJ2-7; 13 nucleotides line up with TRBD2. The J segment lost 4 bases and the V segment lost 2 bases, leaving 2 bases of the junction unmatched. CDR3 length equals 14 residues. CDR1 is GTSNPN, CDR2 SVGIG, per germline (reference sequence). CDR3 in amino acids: CAWSRTSGRYEQYF. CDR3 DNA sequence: TGTGCCTGGAGTAGGACTAGCGGGAGATACGAGCAGTACTTC.

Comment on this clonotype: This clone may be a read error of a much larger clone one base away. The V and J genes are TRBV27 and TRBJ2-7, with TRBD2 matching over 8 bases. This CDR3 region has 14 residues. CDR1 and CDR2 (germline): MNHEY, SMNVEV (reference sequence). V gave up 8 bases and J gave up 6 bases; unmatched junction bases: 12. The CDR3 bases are TGTGCCAGCCGTATGAGGAGCGGGAGTTCCGAGCAGTACTTC. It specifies CASRMRSGSSEQYF.